This TCR beta chain was captured in a study of post-analysis software for immune sequencing data. About the study: Courses of disease covered relapsing-remitting, secondary progressive and progressive-relapsing multiple sclerosis. Regarding the study as a whole: F measure grouped same-batch samples tightly together. Included in a set of several TRBV segments more frequent in patients than controls were TRBV5-6, TRBV5-1 and TRBV20-1.

In the case of this clonotype: What it binds is not known.

There are 15 residues in the CDR3. V shed 6 bases, J shed 6 bases, and the junction held 5 bases outside the gene matches. Germline CDR1 reads DFQATT; CDR2 reads SNEGSKA (reference sequence). Prepared TCR beta cDNA libraries contained unique molecular identifiers. TCRdb re-called the PCR reads with MiXCR, one entry per CDR3 protein. The repertoire consists of approximately 460,000 distinct CDR3 sequences, with under 55% occurring once and the leading ten covering roughly 12%. The chain uses TRBV20-1 and TRBJ2-1; 16 bases match TRBD2. The specimen sequenced was blood. The TCR originated in a girl between 5 and 17 years old with multiple sclerosis. The CDR3 bases are TGCAGTGCCCCGGGACTAGCGGGAGGGCCCAATGAGCAGTTCTTC. Protein: CSAPGLAGGPNEQFF.